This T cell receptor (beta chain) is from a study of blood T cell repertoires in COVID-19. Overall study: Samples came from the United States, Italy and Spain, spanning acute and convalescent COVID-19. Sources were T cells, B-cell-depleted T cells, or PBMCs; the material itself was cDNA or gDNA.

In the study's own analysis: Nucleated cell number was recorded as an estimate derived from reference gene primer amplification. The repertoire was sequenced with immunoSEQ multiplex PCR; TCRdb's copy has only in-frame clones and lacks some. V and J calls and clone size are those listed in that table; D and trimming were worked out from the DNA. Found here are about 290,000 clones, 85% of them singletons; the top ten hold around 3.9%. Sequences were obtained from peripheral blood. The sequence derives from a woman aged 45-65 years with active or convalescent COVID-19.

CDR3: CARTDANTGELFF. Here the CDR3 DNA reads TGTGCCAGGACAGACGCGAACACCGGGGAGCTGTTTTTT. V gene TRBV7-9 combines with J gene TRBJ2-2; tentative D call: TRBD1 (5 bases). Germline CDR1 and CDR2: SEHNR and FQNEAQ (reference sequence). The CDR3 spans 13 residues. V lost 9 bases to trimming and J lost 0 bases, with 8 bases between them.